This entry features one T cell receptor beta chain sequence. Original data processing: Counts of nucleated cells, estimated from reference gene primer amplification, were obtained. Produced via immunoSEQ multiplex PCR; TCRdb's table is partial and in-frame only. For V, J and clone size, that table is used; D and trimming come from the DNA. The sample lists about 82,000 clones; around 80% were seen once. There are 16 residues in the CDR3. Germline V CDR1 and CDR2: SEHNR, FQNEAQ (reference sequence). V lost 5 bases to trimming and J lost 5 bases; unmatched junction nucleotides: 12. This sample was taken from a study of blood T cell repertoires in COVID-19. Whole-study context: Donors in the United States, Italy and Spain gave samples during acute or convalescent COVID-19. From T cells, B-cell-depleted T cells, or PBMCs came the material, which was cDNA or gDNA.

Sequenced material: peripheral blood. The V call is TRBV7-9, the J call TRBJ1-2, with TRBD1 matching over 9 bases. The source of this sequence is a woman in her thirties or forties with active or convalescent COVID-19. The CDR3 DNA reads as TGTGCCAGCAGCCCAGGGGGACAGGGCTTTAAGTATGGCTACACCTTC. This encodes CASSPGGQGFKYGYTF.